One T cell receptor beta chain is described in this entry. What this receptor recognizes is not known. No much larger clone is present one base from it, and per-base qualities are unavailable. This specimen's treatment or condition label, interpreted: live attenuated yellow fever vaccine strain. Two biological replicates of bulk PBMCs were collected at each blood-draw timepoint. A standard Ficoll-Paque protocol was used to isolate PBMCs from peripheral blood. TriZol was used to extract RNA from bulk PBMCs, CD4 and CD8 fractions, and dextramer-positive and dextramer-negative fractions. The CDR3 runs 14 residues from the cysteine to the phenylalanine. Of the read, only the CDR3 DNA is kept; its 42 bases are in frame from base 1. CDR1 and CDR2, per the germline V gene, are SQVTM and ANQGSEA. Trimming takes 7 bases from V and 1 base from J, and the germline ends sit 14 bases apart. TCR cDNA was synthesized by 5'RACE template switching, through which a universal primer site and unique molecular identifiers were introduced. cDNA synthesis was primed from both the TCR alpha and TCR beta constant segments. Library amplification involved two PCR steps, and the second step added sample barcodes and sequencing adapters. Sequencing of libraries was performed on Illumina HiSeq 2500 (2x100 bp) or NovaSeq (2x150 bp). Per the original workflow: Reads were demultiplexed and collapsed into UMI consensus sequences with MIGEC, and V(D)J alignment was performed with MiXCR. Using edgeR on replicate PBMC samples, clonotypes were called vaccine-responding if FDR was below 0.01 and the log2 fold change was above 5 up to day 15. CD4 or CD8 identity was assigned to each bulk clonotype according to whether the clonotype was present at higher abundance in the sequenced CD4 repertoire or the sequenced CD8 repertoire. Using fastp at Q25 and MiXCR, TCRdb reprocessed the public reads and kept productive beta chains. Rows with a matching CDR3 protein are joined into one entry that keeps the most common DNA and genes. None of the V and J calls come from the authors' own analysis; TCRdb made them. This sample has just under 600,000 distinct CDR3 sequences in its table, and approximately 13% of those were observed once. The top ten hold more than 12% of the sample.

The data are from a study of T cells after yellow fever vaccination (dated by TCRdb to between 2017 and 2020). Looking at the study overall: The SMART-Seq v4 Ultra Low Input RNA kit was used to prepare libraries from fractions with low cell numbers. Two healthy male donors, one aged 18 to 30 and one aged 30 to 40 years, made up the cohort. Bulk PBMC replicates and cell subsets were isolated from blood drawn at multiple timepoints before and after both primary and secondary immunization. To track T-cell clones before and after primary and booster YFV17D yellow fever vaccination, bulk TCR alpha and beta repertoires were sequenced longitudinally.

What the study reported, not specific to this receptor: Compared with the primary T-cell response, the secondary T-cell response was faster but weaker, reaching its peak on day 5 rather than on day 15. The study included only two donors, which limits how far the findings can be generalized. After the booster, most of the clones that had expanded following primary vaccination were detected again (just under 97% of CD4 and 85% to 90% of CD8), which suggests that memory was broadly maintained. FACS-sorted repertoires could contain abundant contaminating clonotypes from the bulk population, so computational filtering was required. A small fraction of clonotypes showed up in both the CD4 and CD8 compartments, probably as a result of convergent recombination.

This receptor was obtained from a man between 25 and 39 years old who received the YFV17D yellow fever vaccine. The chain joins TRBV29-1 to TRBJ2-1; the best D guess is TRBD2, with 5 bases matching. This specimen was PBMCs, taken on the day of the yellow fever booster vaccination. The DNA reads as follows: TGCAGCGCCGGGGATGGTAATTCCTACAATGAGCAGTTCTTC. This encodes CSAGDGNSYNEQFF.